The 11 T cell receptor beta chains presented below share a single source sample, sequenced in a study of cytomegalovirus exposure and HLA in healthy donors. 13 Jbeta primers and 60 Vbeta primers were used for the PCR. The assay was immunoSEQ multiplex PCR, and TCRdb's table has in-frame clones only and misses some. Among under 150,000 clones listed, approximately 80% were seen once. What was sequenced was PBMCs. The receptor set was obtained from a man aged 18-30 years in good health and CMV-seronegative.

With regard to this clone: One junction end does not reproduce the germline sequence, and a read error may be involved. This same CDR3 is encoded by further DNA sequences in the sample. The chain is built from TRBV5-5 and TRBJ2-7; 10 nucleotides match TRBD1. Germline V gives CDR1 SGHKS, CDR2 YYEKEE (reference sequence). The CDR3 loop spans 14 amino acids. The CDR3 nucleotides read TGTGCTAGCAGCTGGGGACAGGGGTCCTACGAGCAGTACTTC. Amino acids: CASSWGQGSYEQYF.

A remark on this clone: This CDR3 is also generated by other DNA sequences in the sample. Here the CDR3 DNA reads TGCGCCAGCAGCAGACAGGGTGGTAGTTACGAGCAGTACTTC. Its protein product is CASSRQGGSYEQYF. This chain connects TRBV5-1 to TRBJ2-7, with TRBD1 matching 7 bases. V gave up 4 bases and J gave up 4 bases; unmatched junction bases: 8. The germline CDR1 and CDR2 sequences are SGHRS and YFSETQ. This CDR3 has 14 amino acids.

The chain is built from TRBV27 and TRBJ2-7; D remains ambiguous. Germline values: CDR1 MNHEY, CDR2 SMNVEV (reference sequence). The CDR3 consists of 13 residues. The V end lost 7 bases, the J end lost 1 base, and 11 bases lay between the germline ends. The CDR3 loop reads CASKPTWSYEQYF. CDR3 DNA: TGTGCCAGCAAACCGACTTGGTCCTACGAGCAGTACTTC.

In regard to this clone: Germline is not matched at one junction end, which may reflect a read error. V usage is TRBV4-1 and J usage is TRBJ1-1, with 7 positions matching TRBD1. Germline V gene data show CDR1 as MGHRA and CDR2 as YSYEKL. CDR3 size: 15 residues. The CDR3 is CASSQVGSGGVKPTF. The CDR3 nucleotides are TGCGCCAGCAGCCAAGTAGGCTCAGGGGGAGTTAAACCGACCTTT.

This chain connects TRBV4-2 to TRBJ2-7, with TRBD2 identical over 9 bases. Germline CDR1 is LGHNA and CDR2 is YNFKEQ. The V gene end was trimmed by 7 bases and the J gene end by 0 bases; junction bases not matched to a gene: 10. This CDR3 has 16 amino acids. In DNA, the CDR3 is TGTGCCAGCACCCAGGGGCTAGCGGGGAGCTCCTACGAGCAGTACTTC. This sequence encodes CASTQGLAGSSYEQYF.

This clone occurred once. The CDR3 coding sequence is TGTGCCAGCAGCAGGGACAGGAGCGCCTATGGCTACACCTTC. It translates to CASSRDRSAYGYTF. The rearrangement uses TRBV2 and TRBJ1-2; TRBD1 matches 8 bases. The CDR3 sequence is 14 residues long. V lost 6 bases, J lost 4 bases, and 7 bases stayed unmatched. The germline V gene encodes CDR1 SNHLY and CDR2 FYNNEI.

The chain couples TRBV19 to TRBJ1-1; D is possibly TRBD1 (6 bases). This CDR3 contains 15 residues. The germline gives CDR1 LNHDA, CDR2 SQIVND (reference sequence). Trimming stripped 6 bases from V and 0 bases from J, with 14 bases between. CDR3 DNA: TGTGCCAGTAGCCTTCGGGGACACCTGAACACTGAAGCTTTCTTT. Encoded protein: CASSLRGHLNTEAFF.

This clone was seen only once. J is TRBJ2-3 and V is TRBV25-1; 7 bases match TRBD2. The V segment lost 1 base and the J segment 3 bases; nucleotides outside the gene matches: 10. The CDR3 is made up of 17 amino acids. The germline gives CDR1 MGHDK, CDR2 SYGVNS. The CDR3 DNA reads as TGTGCCAGCAGTGAATTGTCGACTAGCAGACCTACAGATACGCAGTATTTT. Its translation is CASSELSTSRPTDTQYF.

The chain links TRBV21-1 to TRBJ1-4; the table's D call TRBD1 went unverified against the DNA. TRBV21-1 is noted as a pseudogene. The CDR3 is made up of 15 amino acids. The CDR3 loop is CASSPADRGGEKLFF. The CDR3 DNA is TGTGCCAGCAGTCCTGCTGACAGGGGAGGTGAAAAACTGTTTTTT.

The rearrangement joins TRBV7-8 to TRBJ1-2; 9 bases match TRBD1. CDR1 is SGHVS and CDR2 is FQNEAQ in the germline V gene. The ends lost 1 base at V and 4 bases at J; junction bases unmatched: 4. The CDR3 is made up of 15 amino acids. CDR3 amino acids: CASSLGPDRGYGYTF. In nucleotides, the CDR3 is TGTGCCAGCAGCTTAGGGCCGGACAGGGGCTATGGCTACACCTTC.

The chain carries TRBV11-2 and TRBJ2-3; TRBD2 aligns across 9 bases. J lost 4 bases, V lost 8 bases, and 10 bases had no gene match. Germline assignment: CDR1 SGHAT and CDR2 FQNNGV. The CDR3 covers 15 residues. The CDR3, as DNA: TGTGCCAGCTTAGGTCGGCGGGGGGGCGCAGATACGCAGTATTTT. Translated: CASLGRRGGADTQYF.